This TCR beta chain emerged from a study of cytomegalovirus exposure and HLA in healthy donors. The wider study: The Caucasian-associated ancestry cluster held about 80% of roughly 370 genotyped donors. Findings and caveats of the study: Productive status was seen about 90% or about 30% of the time for most TCR beta V segments in an earlier analysis. Certain sequence variants were highly shared and formed a cluster, and this cluster was likely a sequencing artifact.

Details on this clone: As yet, its antigen is unknown.

Primers for the PCR totalled 60 Vbeta and 13 Jbeta. As handled by the study authors: Roughly 11 million of the roughly 80 million unique TCR beta chains counted in a later analysis were shared. TCRdb's table, derived via immunoSEQ multiplex PCR, lists solely in-frame clones and lacks some. The V and J calls and clone size are taken from that table; D and trimming were inferred from the DNA. The data show approximately 190,000 clones, roughly 13% seen once. Input material: PBMCs. This TCR was recovered from a middle-aged man in good health and CMV-seropositive.

The CDR3 nucleotides read TGTGCCAGCAGCGCTCGGGAGGATGGAGATACGCAGTATTTT. Its translation: CASSAREDGDTQYF. The chain employs TRBV5-4 and TRBJ2-3; 7 bases are shared with TRBD2. The CDR3 loop spans 14 amino acids. V trimming: 4 bases; J trimming: 5 bases; junction bases outside the gene matches: 7. Germline V gene sequence: CDR1 SGHNT, CDR2 YYREEE (reference sequence).